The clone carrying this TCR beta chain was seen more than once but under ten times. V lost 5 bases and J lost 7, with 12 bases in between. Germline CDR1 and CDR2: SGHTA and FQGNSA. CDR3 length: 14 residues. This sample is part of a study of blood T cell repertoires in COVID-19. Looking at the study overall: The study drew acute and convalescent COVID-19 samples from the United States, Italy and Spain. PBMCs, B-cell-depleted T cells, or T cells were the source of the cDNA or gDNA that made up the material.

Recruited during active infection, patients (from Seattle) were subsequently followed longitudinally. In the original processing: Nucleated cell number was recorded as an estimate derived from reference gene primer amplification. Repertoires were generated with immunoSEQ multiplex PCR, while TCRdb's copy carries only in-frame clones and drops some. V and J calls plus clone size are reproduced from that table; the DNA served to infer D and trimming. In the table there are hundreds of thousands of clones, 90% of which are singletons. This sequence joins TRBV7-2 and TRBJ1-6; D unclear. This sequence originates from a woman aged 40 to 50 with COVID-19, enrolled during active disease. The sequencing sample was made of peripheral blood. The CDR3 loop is CASSTSRANSPLHF. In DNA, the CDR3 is TGTGCCAGCAGCACTAGCCGCGCCAATTCACCCCTCCACTTT.